What follows are 20 T cell receptor beta chains derived from one specimen sequenced in a study of Graves' ophthalmopathy and Graves' hyperthyroidism. RNA transcripts were the template, and TCR beta CDR3 regions were amplified from them. A first-round RT-PCR used HTBI primers, followed by a second-round multiplex PCR. In TCRdb, the multiplex PCR reads were re-called with MiXCR into one record per CDR3 protein. The sample records about 640,000 distinct CDR3 sequences, roughly 39% being singletons. Sequenced input: peripheral blood. These receptors all stem from an adult man with Graves' ophthalmopathy.

This clonotype occurred once. The V call is TRBV7-6, the J call TRBJ1-1, with 7 bases fitting TRBD1. The V and J ends lost 1 base and 0 bases, in that order; junction bases with no gene match: 14. Germline CDR1 and CDR2: SGHVS and FNYEAQ. This CDR3 region has 19 residues. Written as DNA, the CDR3 is TGTGCCAGCAGCTTAGGTGGGACAGCGGAAAAGGGATTGAACACTGAAGCTTTCTTT. It is translated as CASSLGGTAEKGLNTEAFF.

In this sample, this clonotype turned up a few times. V gene TRBV5-1 combines with J gene TRBJ2-2, with D maybe TRBD2 (6 bases). Germline CDR1 reads SGHRS; CDR2 reads YFSETQ. The CDR3 runs to 15 residues. Trimming took off 2 bases at V and 7 bases at J, with 15 bases between the two ends. This CDR3 reads CASSLGGVVGGELFF. For the CDR3, the DNA is TGCGCCAGCAGCTTAGGAGGGGTAGTCGGCGGGGAGCTGTTTTTT.

This clonotype was observed a handful of times. The chain couples TRBV4-3 to TRBJ1-2; D may be TRBD1 (5 bases). Germline values: CDR1 LGHNA, CDR2 YSLEER. The CDR3 contains 16 residues. V was clipped by 0 bases and J by 4 bases, with 15 bases between them. DNA of the CDR3: TGCGCCAGCAGCCAAGATGAAACCGGGGGTAGCTATGGCTACACCTTC. Protein: CASSQDETGGSYGYTF.

This clonotype was observed many times. The chain couples TRBV7-9 to TRBJ1-4; D remains unclear. Trimming pared 1 base from V and 11 bases from J, leaving 14 bases between. Germline assignment: CDR1 SEHNR and CDR2 FQNEAQ (reference sequence). The CDR3 sequence is 14 residues long. This chain's CDR3 is CASSLGEGGRKLFF. For the CDR3, the DNA is TGTGCCAGCAGCTTAGGGGAGGGAGGACGGAAACTGTTTTTT.

This clonotype was recorded at least ten times. V is TRBV19 and J is TRBJ1-1; TRBD1 might be the D (5 bases). The length of the CDR3 is 14 residues. CDR1 is LNHDA, CDR2 SQIVND, per germline (reference sequence). V was clipped by 2 bases and J by 6 bases, with 13 bases between them. CDR3: CASSINIPGPEAFF. CDR3 DNA: TGTGCCAGTAGTATAAATATACCGGGACCTGAAGCTTTCTTT.

The chain couples TRBV10-3 to TRBJ1-1; D gene unclear. The CDR3 is 14 residues long. In germline, CDR1 is ENHRY, CDR2 SYGVKD. V was clipped by 5 bases and J by 2 bases, with 12 bases between them. CDR3 in DNA: TGTGCCATCAGTCCTACTAGCGGTAACACTGAAGCTTTCTTT. Translation gives CAISPTSGNTEAFF.

At least ten counts were recorded for this clonotype. The chain's CDR3 is CASSLDVSKETQYF. CDR3 bases: TGCGCCAGCAGCTTGGATGTTAGCAAAGAGACCCAGTACTTC. The J gene is TRBJ2-5, the V gene TRBV5-1; no definite D call. Germline-derived CDR1 and CDR2 are SGHRS and YFSETQ. The length of the CDR3 is 14 residues. V dropped 0 bases and J dropped 3 bases, with 9 bases sitting between them.

This clonotype was counted many times. This chain links TRBV2 with TRBJ1-4, with TRBD1 matching over 7 bases. The CDR3 sequence is 14 residues long. V gave up 8 bases and J gave up 5 bases; unmatched junction bases: 8. CDR1 and CDR2 (germline): SNHLY, FYNNEI. The CDR3 bases are TGTGCCAGCGATCCGCTGGGACAGAATGAAAAACTGTTTTTT. Translated, it gives CASDPLGQNEKLFF.

This sequence joins TRBV5-4 and TRBJ1-6; no clear D gene. The V gene's germline CDR1 is SGHNT and CDR2 YYREEE (reference sequence). V was shortened by 0 bases and J by 7 bases, with 5 bases between the two germline ends. This CDR3 region has 13 residues. The CDR3 bases are TGTGCCAGCAGCTTGGACGAGAATTCACCCCTCCACTTT. Translation: CASSLDENSPLHF.

The chain is built from TRBV18 and TRBJ2-5; D ambiguous. Per germline, CDR1 KGHSH and CDR2 LQKENI. Trimming took 0 bases from V and 1 from J, leaving 3 bases between them. The CDR3 spans 13 residues. CDR3 amino acids: CASSPPFQETQYF. CDR3 DNA sequence: TGTGCCAGCTCACCACCATTCCAAGAGACCCAGTACTTC. Using reference TRBV18 and TRBJ2-5 for the parts outside the CDR3, the full variable domain is NAGVMQNPRHLVRRRGQEARLRCSPMKGHSHVYWYRQLPEEGLKFMVYLQKENIIDESGMPKERFSAEFPKEGPSILRIQQVVRGDSAAYFCASSPPFQETQYFGPGTRLLVL.

V gene TRBV4-2 combines with J gene TRBJ2-5; perhaps D is TRBD1 or TRBD2 (5 bases each). In germline, CDR1 is LGHNA, CDR2 YNFKEQ. V was cut by 1 base and J by 0 bases, with 18 bases left in between. CDR3 length: 18 amino acids. The DNA for the CDR3 is TGTGCCAGCAGCCAAGGACAGCGGTCCACCTCTTACCAAGAGACCCAGTACTTC. This sequence encodes CASSQGQRSTSYQETQYF.

Ten or more counts support this clonotype. V is TRBV5-8 and J is TRBJ1-2; no definite D call. The CDR3 covers 13 residues. Trimming shortened V by 2 bases and J by 8 bases, and 13 bases separated the two germline ends. Germline lookup yields CDR1 SGHTS and CDR2 YDEGEE. CDR3: CASSFDMVGGYTF. CDR3 DNA: TGTGCCAGCAGCTTCGACATGGTCGGCGGCTACACCTTC. The entire variable domain, with the rest obtained from reference TRBV5-8 and TRBJ1-2, is as follows: EAGVTQSPTHLIKTRGQQATLRCSPISGHTSVYWYQQALGLGLQFLLWYDEGEERNRGNFPPRFSGRQFPNYSSELNVNALELEDSALYLCASSFDMVGGYTFGSGTRLTVV.

As to this clonotype: Mismatch with germline at one junction end may stem from a read error. V is TRBV7-6 and J is TRBJ2-2, with 11 bases matching TRBD1. There are 17 residues in the CDR3. The germline CDR1 and CDR2 sequences are SGHVS and FNYEAQ. The CDR3 DNA reads TGTGTCAGCAGCTTCGGACAGGGGGCGCCGGACACCGGGGAGCTGTTTTTT. Residues: CVSSFGQGAPDTGELFF.

This clonotype was observed many times. The chain couples TRBV25-1 to TRBJ2-7; 13 nucleotides agree with TRBD2. CDR1 and CDR2 (germline): MGHDK, SYGVNS. The trim removed 4 bases at V and 4 bases at J, leaving 13 bases unmatched. The CDR3 is 18 amino acids. CDR3 protein: CASSGGQGGTSGMYEQYF. The CDR3 region has the DNA TGTGCCAGCAGTGGAGGACAGGGTGGGACTAGCGGGATGTACGAGCAGTACTTC.

This clonotype was seen repeatedly, ten times or more. The genes are TRBV2 and TRBJ2-6; no clear D gene. The germline V gene has CDR1 SNHLY and CDR2 FYNNEI. This CDR3 spans 16 amino acids. The V and J ends lost 8 bases and 1 base respectively, with 15 bases between them. CDR3 in DNA: TGTGCCAGCTCGACTGAGGATTTATCTGGGGCCAACGTCCTGACTTTC. It specifies CASSTEDLSGANVLTF.

This clonotype was detected ten times or more. The chain couples TRBV10-3 to TRBJ1-2, with 10 bases aligning to TRBD1. CDR1 and CDR2 (germline): ENHRY, SYGVKD. CDR3 size: 14 residues. J gave up 3 bases and V 4 bases, and 2 bases lay outside the gene matches. The CDR3 region is CAISVGQGDYGYTF. The CDR3 DNA follows: TGTGCCATCAGTGTCGGACAGGGGGACTATGGCTACACCTTC.

This chain links TRBV11-2 with TRBJ1-4; D is possibly TRBD1 (6 bases). The germline V and J ends were trimmed by 1 base and 4 bases, with 13 bases remaining between them. CDR1 is SGHAT and CDR2 is FQNNGV in the germline V gene. This CDR3 region has 16 residues. The CDR3 nucleotides read TGTGCCAGCAGCTTAGTGGCAGGGGCGTATAATGAAAAACTGTTTTTT. This gives the protein CASSLVAGAYNEKLFF.

This clonotype was counted a few times. The chain joins TRBV7-2 to TRBJ1-1; D may be TRBD1 (6 bases). Germline assignment: CDR1 SGHTA and CDR2 FQGNSA. This CDR3 spans 15 amino acids. V lost 4 bases, J lost 2 bases, and 14 bases lay in between. The CDR3 loop is CASSSPPTGNTEAFF. The CDR3 DNA is TGTGCCAGCAGCTCCCCGCCGACAGGAAACACTGAAGCTTTCTTT.

The chain is built from TRBV10-3 and TRBJ2-7; TRBD1 might be the D (6 bases). Trimming shortened V by 4 bases and J by 7 bases, and 14 bases separated the two germline ends. The CDR3 contains 13 residues. The germline gives CDR1 ENHRY, CDR2 SYGVKD. The CDR3 loop reads CAISALRTVEQYF. CDR3 coding DNA: TGTGCCATCAGTGCACTACGGACAGTTGAGCAGTACTTC.

The sample holds many counts of this clonotype. The chain joins TRBV19 to TRBJ1-1; 9 positions match TRBD1. Looked up from germline, CDR1 is LNHDA and CDR2 is SQIVND (reference sequence). The V and J ends lost 5 bases and 2 bases, in that order; junction bases with no gene match: 3. This CDR3 is built from 14 residues. DNA for the CDR3: TGTGCCAGTAGTGCGACAGGGGGAAACACTGAAGCTTTCTTT. As protein: CASSATGGNTEAFF.